The 30 T cell receptor beta chains in this list originate from one sample, sequenced in a study of T cell changes during pregnancy in multiple sclerosis (dated 2019 in TCRdb). Library preparation used the immunoSEQ multiplex PCR assay. This immuneACCESS table, as held by TCRdb, lists in-frame sequences with V and J called but not all clones. Of the missing ones, under half trace to an unresolved V gene in checked studies; the others have no known cause. Across this sample there are more than 55,000 clones, with roughly 92% seen only once. In total, the top ten clones hold 3% to 3.5% of the sample. The input for sequencing was CD8+ T cells from peripheral blood mononuclear cells, taken in the third trimester of pregnancy. Receptors were obtained from a female donor with multiple sclerosis, enrolled in a pregnancy study.

The chain joins TRBV7-2 to TRBJ2-7; 7 bases match TRBD1. This CDR3 spans 15 amino acids. V was pared by 4 bases and J by 4 bases, with 10 bases of the junction left unmatched. Germline V gene sequence: CDR1 SGHTA, CDR2 FQGNSA. The CDR3 DNA is TGTGCCAGCAGCTCCGGGACAGCGGCCGAGTACGAGCAGTACTTC. It specifies CASSSGTAAEYEQYF.

The chain combines TRBV10-3 with TRBJ2-7; 7 nucleotides align to TRBD2. CDR3 length: 14 residues. CDR1 is ENHRY, CDR2 SYGVKD, per germline. V was clipped by 8 bases and J by 1 base; unmatched bases: 8. The CDR3 reads CAIESSGPSYEQYF. The CDR3 DNA follows: TGTGCCATCGAATCTAGCGGACCATCCTACGAGCAGTACTTC.

V gene TRBV6-5 combines with J gene TRBJ2-7, with TRBD2 as a possible D gene (6 bases). The CDR3 is 13 amino acids. Trimming took 5 bases from V and 5 from J, leaving 13 bases between them. Germline V gene sequence: CDR1 MNHEY, CDR2 SVGAGI. This CDR3 is CASSPPGGDEQYF. The CDR3 coding sequence is TGTGCCAGCAGTCCTCCTGGAGGGGACGAGCAGTACTTC.

This chain joins TRBV28 and TRBJ1-5; tentatively, D is TRBD1 (6 bases). V was trimmed by 6 bases and J by 6 bases, leaving 15 bases between them. In germline, CDR1 is MDHEN, CDR2 SYDVKM. The CDR3 length is 14 residues. As DNA, the CDR3 is TGTGCCAGCAGGGACCGGGACAACTTTCAGCCCCAGCATTTT. It is translated as CASRDRDNFQPQHF. Full variable domain (remainder filled in from reference TRBV28 and TRBJ1-5): DVKVTQSSRYLVKRTGEKVFLECVQDMDHENMFWYRQDPGLGLRLIYFSYDVKMKEKGDIPEGYSVSREKKERFSLILESASTNQTSMYLCASRDRDNFQPQHFGDGTRLSIL.

The CDR3 protein is CASRSGGWEPLHF. DNA for the CDR3: TGTGCCAGCAGGTCGGGGGGATGGGAACCCCTCCACTTT. The genes are TRBV13 and TRBJ1-6; D possibly corresponds to TRBD1 (5 bases). This CDR3 is built from 13 residues. CDR1 and CDR2 (germline): PRHDT, FYEKMQ (reference sequence). V lost 6 bases and J lost 12, with 15 bases in between.

This clone turned up a few times. The chain links TRBV4-1 to TRBJ2-7; 7 bases match TRBD1. The CDR3 sequence is 14 residues long. In germline, CDR1 is MGHRA, CDR2 YSYEKL. The J segment lost 0 bases and the V segment lost 3 bases, leaving 2 bases of the junction unmatched. The CDR3 nucleotides read TGCGCCAGCAGCCACCGGGACAGCTCCTACGAGCAGTACTTC. Translation: CASSHRDSSYEQYF.

CDR3 sequence: CASSLHPTGMNTEAFF. The CDR3 DNA follows: TGTGCCAGCAGCCTGCACCCCACAGGGATGAACACTGAAGCTTTCTTT. This chain connects TRBV14 to TRBJ1-1; D perhaps matches TRBD1 (6 bases). The V end was cut by 4 bases, the J end by 0 bases, with 15 bases between. The CDR3 is 16 residues long. Germline V gives CDR1 SGHDN, CDR2 FVKESK.

In this sample, this clone turned up a few times. CDR3 nucleotide sequence: TGTGCCAGCAGCAAAGGGGGACTGGGGTATAGGAACAATCAGCCCCAGCATTTT. This codes for CASSKGGLGYRNNQPQHF. This chain uses TRBV21-1 with TRBJ1-5. TRBV21-1 is shown as a pseudogene. This CDR3 is 18 amino acids long.

The chain couples TRBV4-3 to TRBJ2-1; 7 bases are a match to TRBD2. CDR3 size: 17 residues. Per germline, CDR1 LGHNA and CDR2 YSLEER. V shed 0 bases, J shed 9 bases, and the junction held 14 bases outside the gene matches. The CDR3 DNA reads as TGCGCCAGCAGCCAAGATGTGGTTGGCGGGAGTAATGGTGAGCAGTTCTTC. Encoded protein: CASSQDVVGGSNGEQFF.

V is TRBV7-4 and J is TRBJ1-4, with D uncertain. Trimming pared 6 bases from V and 2 bases from J, leaving 13 bases between. This CDR3 region has 15 residues. CDR1 is SGHVT and CDR2 is SQSDAQ in the germline V gene. The CDR3 bases are TGTGCCAGCAGTAAAACAGAAAAGACTAATGAAAAACTGTTTTTT. This sequence encodes CASSKTEKTNEKLFF.

V gene TRBV5-6 combines with J gene TRBJ1-4, with 9 bases lining up with TRBD1. CDR1 and CDR2 (germline): SGHDT, YYEEEE. The CDR3 runs to 16 residues. V lost 0 bases to trimming and J lost 7 bases; unmatched junction nucleotides: 7. The CDR3 here is CASSLGRDRVFEKLFF. In DNA, the CDR3 is TGTGCCAGCAGCTTGGGCCGGGACAGGGTTTTTGAAAAACTGTTTTTT. The whole variable domain, remainder taken from reference TRBV5-6 and TRBJ1-4, is DAGVTQSPTHLIKTRGQQVTLRCSPKSGHDTVSWYQQALGQGPQFIFQYYEEEERQRGNFPDRFSGHQFPNYSSELNVNALLLGDSALYLCASSLGRDRVFEKLFFGSGTQLSVL.

The rearrangement links TRBV7-9 to TRBJ2-4, with 8 bases matching TRBD2. The length of the CDR3 is 14 residues. Germline trimming cut 4 bases from V and 7 bases from J; bases unmatched to any gene: 6. The germline V gene encodes CDR1 SEHNR and CDR2 FQNEAQ (reference sequence). As DNA, the CDR3 is TGTGCCAGCAGCTCGGGACTAGTCATGAACATTCAGTACTTC. Translating it yields CASSSGLVMNIQYF.

The chain recombines TRBV5-1 with TRBJ2-7, with D possibly TRBD1 on 5 matching bases. The V gene's germline CDR1 is SGHRS and CDR2 YFSETQ. There are 12 residues in the CDR3. The ends were cut back, 0 bases at V and 5 bases at J, with 6 bases in the middle. CDR3 region: CASSLGRDEQYF. The CDR3 nucleotides read TGCGCCAGCAGCTTGGGCAGGGACGAGCAGTACTTC.

The chain uses TRBV7-9 and TRBJ2-7; 8 bases fit TRBD2. The length of the CDR3 is 14 residues. Germline values: CDR1 SEHNR, CDR2 FQNEAQ (reference sequence). V lost 5 bases, J lost 5 bases, and 8 bases stayed unmatched. CDR3 loop: CASSMSGRDHEQYF. The DNA for the CDR3 is TGTGCCAGCAGCATGTCCGGGAGGGACCACGAGCAGTACTTC.

The chain joins TRBV11-2 to TRBJ1-3; 7 nucleotides match TRBD1. V lost 1 base to trimming and J lost 0 bases; unmatched junction nucleotides: 9. CDR3 length: 18 amino acids. The germline V gene encodes CDR1 SGHAT and CDR2 FQNNGV. CDR3 in amino acids: CASSLVSEGQYSGNTIYF. The CDR3 coding sequence is TGTGCCAGCAGCTTAGTTTCGGAGGGACAGTACTCTGGAAACACCATATATTTT. Complete variable domain (other parts from reference TRBV11-2 and TRBJ1-3): EAGVAQSPRYKIIEKRQSVAFWCNPISGHATLYWYQQILGQGPKLLIQFQNNGVVDDSQLPKDRFSAERLKGVDSTLKIQPAKLEDSAVYLCASSLVSEGQYSGNTIYFGEGSWLTVV.

Details on this clone: Other DNA sequences in the same sample also yield this CDR3. This chain links TRBV5-1 with TRBJ2-3; 8 bases agree with TRBD2. V trimming: 3 bases; J trimming: 1 base; junction bases outside the gene matches: 4. The CDR3 is 15 residues long. CDR1 and CDR2 from the germline V gene are SGHRS and YFSETQ. CDR3 residues: CASSWGTSGTDTQYF. The CDR3 DNA is TGCGCCAGCAGCTGGGGGACTAGTGGCACAGATACGCAGTATTTT.

J is TRBJ2-3 and V is TRBV11-2; D might be TRBD1 (5 bases). In germline, CDR1 is SGHAT, CDR2 FQNNGV. The CDR3 is made up of 14 amino acids. V was trimmed by 2 bases and J by 0 bases, leaving 6 bases between them. CDR3 coding DNA: TGTGCCAGCAGCTTACCAGGGAGCACAGATACGCAGTATTTT. This encodes CASSLPGSTDTQYF.

This chain uses TRBV5-1 with TRBJ2-1; the D gene is possibly TRBD2 (5 bases). CDR3 size: 15 residues. The ends were cut back, 2 bases at V and 6 bases at J, with 15 bases in the middle. CDR1 and CDR2 (germline): SGHRS, YFSETQ. The chain's CDR3 is CASSFWLPRVNEQFF. The CDR3 nucleotides read TGCGCCAGCAGCTTTTGGCTCCCGAGGGTCAATGAGCAGTTCTTC. Full variable domain (rest looked up from reference TRBV5-1 and TRBJ2-1): KAGVTQTPRYLIKTRGQQVTLSCSPISGHRSVSWYQQTPGQGLQFLFEYFSETQRNKGNFPGRFSGRQFSNSRSEMNVSTLELGDSALYLCASSFWLPRVNEQFFGPGTRLTVL.

The rearrangement joins TRBV27 to TRBJ1-1; 7 bases are shared with TRBD1. This CDR3 region has 17 residues. J was trimmed by 7 bases and V by 0 bases; bases with no gene match: 14. CDR1 is MNHEY, CDR2 SMNVEV, per germline (reference sequence). The DNA for the CDR3 is TGTGCCAGCAGTTTATCCTACGTCAGGGGGGAAGGGGGTGAAGCTTTCTTT. Translating it yields CASSLSYVRGEGGEAFF.

The V and J genes are TRBV4-2 and TRBJ2-2, with 7 bases lining up with TRBD2. The germline CDR1 and CDR2 sequences are LGHNA and YNFKEQ. J lost 1 base, V lost 0 bases, and 8 bases had no gene match. The CDR3 has 18 residues. This CDR3 is CASSQEESLAENTGELFF. For the CDR3, the DNA is TGTGCCAGCAGCCAAGAAGAGTCGCTAGCGGAGAACACCGGGGAGCTGTTTTTT.

The chain combines TRBV4-1 with TRBJ2-7; 8 nucleotides line up with TRBD1. J lost 6 bases, V lost 0 bases, and 4 bases had no gene match. This CDR3 comprises 14 residues. Germline CDR1 is MGHRA and CDR2 is YSYEKL. In nucleotides, the CDR3 is TGCGCCAGCAGCCAAGACAGGGGGCAATCCGAGCAGTACTTC. Translating it yields CASSQDRGQSEQYF.

The chain couples TRBV7-9 to TRBJ1-6, with D possibly matching TRBD1 (5 bases). Germline CDR1 SEHNR, CDR2 FQNEAQ (reference sequence). V gave up 6 bases and J gave up 0 bases, with 12 bases separating them. The length of the CDR3 is 16 residues. The CDR3 nucleotides read TGTGCCAGCAGGGCGGGGGGGAGCTCCTATAATTCACCCCTCCACTTT. Translating it yields CASRAGGSSYNSPLHF.

The rearrangement uses TRBV9 and TRBJ2-1; D possibly corresponds to TRBD2 (6 bases). V lost 1 base, J lost 4 bases, and 15 bases lay in between. Germline V gene data show CDR1 as SGDLS and CDR2 as YYNGEE. The CDR3 runs 16 residues. The DNA of the CDR3 is TGTGCCAGCAGCGTACAGGCGGGACCCCCGTACAATGAGCAGTTCTTC. Protein: CASSVQAGPPYNEQFF.

This chain uses TRBV11-2 with TRBJ2-7; 9 nucleotides align to TRBD1. After removal of 3 bases from V and 3 bases from J, the junction contained 6 bases not matched to a gene. The CDR3 loop spans 15 amino acids. Germline V gives CDR1 SGHAT, CDR2 FQNNGV. CDR3 DNA: TGTGCCAGCAGCTTCGACAGGGGGACCTTCTACGAGCAGTACTTC. Amino acids: CASSFDRGTFYEQYF.

The rearrangement uses TRBV7-9 and TRBJ2-1; 8 nucleotides line up with TRBD1. Trimming cost V 5 bases and J 3 bases; bases outside gene matches: 9. The V gene's germline CDR1 is SEHNR and CDR2 FQNEAQ (reference sequence). This CDR3 comprises 16 residues. Here the CDR3 DNA reads TGTGCCAGCAGCCCTGTGGGACAGGATTTCTACAATGAGCAGTTCTTC. Encoded protein: CASSPVGQDFYNEQFF. Filled out from reference TRBV7-9 and TRBJ2-1, the complete variable domain reads DTGVSQNPRHKITKRGQNVTFRCDPISEHNRLYWYRQTLGQGPEFLTYFQNEAQLEKSRLLSDRFSAERPKGSFSTLEIQRTEQGDSAMYLCASSPVGQDFYNEQFFGPGTRLTVL.

This chain joins TRBV7-2 and TRBJ2-1; 7 bases line up with TRBD1. CDR3 length equals 16 residues. Germline trimming cut 1 base from V and 1 base from J; bases unmatched to any gene: 4. Germline lookup yields CDR1 SGHTA and CDR2 FQGNSA. CDR3 sequence reads: CASSLDYRGSYNEQFF. The CDR3 nucleotides are TGTGCCAGCAGCTTAGACTACAGGGGTTCCTACAATGAGCAGTTCTTC.

The chain joins TRBV4-3 to TRBJ2-7; 10 bases agree with TRBD2. Germline CDR1 LGHNA, CDR2 YSLEER. V shed 0 bases and J 3 bases; nucleotides not matched to a gene: 5. CDR3 length equals 16 residues. CDR3 region: CASSQDRLAGVYEQYF. As DNA, the CDR3 is TGCGCCAGCAGCCAAGACCGGCTAGCGGGAGTCTACGAGCAGTACTTC.

This sequence joins TRBV5-1 and TRBJ2-1; no clear D gene. V was clipped by 0 bases and J by 3 bases, with 7 bases between them. The CDR3 loop spans 14 amino acids. CDR1 is SGHRS and CDR2 is YFSETQ in the germline V gene. CDR3 sequence: CASSLASLYNEQFF. CDR3 coding DNA: TGCGCCAGCAGCTTGGCCTCCCTCTACAATGAGCAGTTCTTC.

This chain connects TRBV7-9 to TRBJ2-1; no reliable D call. V was shortened by 6 bases and J by 4 bases, with 13 bases between the two germline ends. Germline CDR1 reads SEHNR; CDR2 reads FQNEAQ (reference sequence). This CDR3 spans 14 amino acids. This CDR3 is CASSREAPYNEQFF. In DNA form, the CDR3 reads TGTGCCAGCAGTCGTGAGGCCCCATACAATGAGCAGTTCTTC.

The chain links TRBV5-3 to TRBJ2-7, with D perhaps TRBD1 (5 bases). TRBV5-3 is known as an ORF, though its function is uncertain. This CDR3 contains 16 residues. The V and J ends lost 0 bases and 3 bases respectively, with 16 bases between them. This chain's CDR3 is CARSLERATDNYEQYF. CDR3 DNA: TGTGCCAGAAGCTTGGAACGCGCGACGGACAACTACGAGCAGTACTTC.